Sequencing of this T cell receptor beta chain was carried out in a study of OX40 agonist ivuxolimab in advanced cancers. Study summary: Prior checkpoint blockade (anti-PD-1, anti-PD-L1 or anti-CTLA-4) was permitted; approximately 40% had it.

Using immunoSEQ multiplex PCR, the repertoire was profiled, and TCRdb retains in-frame clones only, with some absent. The data show more than 95,000 clones, roughly 90% seen once. Germline CDR1 SGHTA, CDR2 FQGNSA. The V end was cut by 1 base, the J end by 6 bases, with 9 bases between. This CDR3 region has 14 residues. Study results and limitations: More expanded clones were seen, on average, in CD8+ T cells than in CD4+. By week 6 at 0.1 to 3.0 mg/kg, blood CD4+ and CD8+ T cells had expanded clonally.

Of note for this clone: What it binds is not known.

The V and J genes are TRBV7-2 and TRBJ2-2; D is possibly TRBD2 (6 bases). The receptor was isolated from an adult with an advanced solid tumor such as melanoma, head and neck, liver or kidney cancer. This specimen was CD4+ or CD8+ T cells sorted from blood, taken in a trial of the OX40 agonist ivuxolimab. CDR3 coding DNA: TGTGCCAGCAGCTTAGGCGGGGTATCCGGGGAGCTGTTTTTT. Protein sequence: CASSLGGVSGELFF.